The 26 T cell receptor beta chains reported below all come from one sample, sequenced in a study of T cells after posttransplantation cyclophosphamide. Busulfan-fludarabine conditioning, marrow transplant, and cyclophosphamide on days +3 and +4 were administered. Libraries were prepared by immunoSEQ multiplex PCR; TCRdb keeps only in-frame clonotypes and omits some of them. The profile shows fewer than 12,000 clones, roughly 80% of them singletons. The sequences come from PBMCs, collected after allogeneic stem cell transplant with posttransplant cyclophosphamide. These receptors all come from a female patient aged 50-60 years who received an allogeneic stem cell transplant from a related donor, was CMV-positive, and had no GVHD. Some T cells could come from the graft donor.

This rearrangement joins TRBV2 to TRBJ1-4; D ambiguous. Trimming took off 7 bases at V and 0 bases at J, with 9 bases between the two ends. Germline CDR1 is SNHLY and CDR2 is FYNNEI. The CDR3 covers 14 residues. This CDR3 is CASKPGSTNEKLFF. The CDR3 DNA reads TGTGCCAGCAAACCAGGATCAACTAATGAAAAACTGTTTTTT.

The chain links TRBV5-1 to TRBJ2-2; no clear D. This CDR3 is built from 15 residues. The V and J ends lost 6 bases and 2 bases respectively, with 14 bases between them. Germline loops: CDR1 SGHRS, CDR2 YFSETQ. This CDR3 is CASTVESSNTGELFF. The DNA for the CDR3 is TGCGCCAGCACCGTGGAGTCTTCAAACACCGGGGAGCTGTTTTTT. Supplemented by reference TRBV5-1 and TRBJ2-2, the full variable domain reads KAGVTQTPRYLIKTRGQQVTLSCSPISGHRSVSWYQQTPGQGLQFLFEYFSETQRNKGNFPGRFSGRQFSNSRSEMNVSTLELGDSALYLCASTVESSNTGELFFGEGSRLTVL.

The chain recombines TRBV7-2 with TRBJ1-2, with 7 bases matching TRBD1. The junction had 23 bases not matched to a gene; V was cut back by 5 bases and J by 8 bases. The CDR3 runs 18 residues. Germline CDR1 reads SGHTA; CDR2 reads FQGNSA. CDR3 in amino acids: CASSPIRFQGGGSGGYTF. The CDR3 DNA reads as TGTGCCAGCAGCCCCATCCGGTTCCAGGGGGGTGGCTCGGGGGGCTACACCTTC.

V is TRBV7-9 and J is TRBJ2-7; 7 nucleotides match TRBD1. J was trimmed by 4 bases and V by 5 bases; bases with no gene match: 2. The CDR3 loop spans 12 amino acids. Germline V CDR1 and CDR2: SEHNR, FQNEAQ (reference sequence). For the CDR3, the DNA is TGTGCCAGCAGCCAGACAGGGTACGAGCAGTACTTC. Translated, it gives CASSQTGYEQYF.

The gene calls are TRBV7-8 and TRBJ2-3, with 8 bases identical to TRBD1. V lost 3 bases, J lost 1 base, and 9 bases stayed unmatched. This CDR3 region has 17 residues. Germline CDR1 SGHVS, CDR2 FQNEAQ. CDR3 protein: CASSFLDETGGTDTQYF. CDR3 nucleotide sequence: TGTGCCAGCAGCTTCCTCGATGAGACAGGGGGCACAGATACGCAGTATTTT.

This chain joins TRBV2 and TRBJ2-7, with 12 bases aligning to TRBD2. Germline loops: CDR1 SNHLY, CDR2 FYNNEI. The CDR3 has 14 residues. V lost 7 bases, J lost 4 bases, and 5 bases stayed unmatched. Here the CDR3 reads CASTLGLAGYEQYF. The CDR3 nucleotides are TGTGCCAGCACCCTGGGACTAGCGGGTTACGAGCAGTACTTC.

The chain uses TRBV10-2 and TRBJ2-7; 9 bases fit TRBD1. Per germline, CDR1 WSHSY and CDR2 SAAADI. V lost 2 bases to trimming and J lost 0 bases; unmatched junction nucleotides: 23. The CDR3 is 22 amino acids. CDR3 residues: CASSEPSRAPGQGQKSSYEQYF. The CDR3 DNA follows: TGCGCCAGCAGTGAGCCGAGCAGAGCTCCGGGACAGGGACAAAAGAGCTCCTACGAGCAGTACTTC.

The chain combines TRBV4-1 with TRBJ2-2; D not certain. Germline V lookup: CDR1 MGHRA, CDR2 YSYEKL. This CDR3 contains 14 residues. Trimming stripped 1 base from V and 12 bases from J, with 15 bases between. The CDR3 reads CASSQGADTQKLFF. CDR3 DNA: TGCGCCAGCAGCCAAGGGGCTGATACCCAAAAGCTGTTTTTT.

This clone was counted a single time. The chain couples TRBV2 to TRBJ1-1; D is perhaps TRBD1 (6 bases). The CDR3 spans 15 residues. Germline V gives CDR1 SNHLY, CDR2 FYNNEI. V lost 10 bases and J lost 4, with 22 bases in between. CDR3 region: CANSDRHYWATEAFF. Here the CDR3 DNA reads TGTGCCAATTCTGACAGGCACTATTGGGCCACTGAAGCTTTCTTT.

DNA of the CDR3: TGTGCCAGCAGCCCAGCAGGGGGCAGTATCTACGAGCAGTACTTC. The encoded protein is CASSPAGGSIYEQYF. V and J are TRBV7-2 and TRBJ2-7, with 8 bases that match TRBD1. Germline V lookup: CDR1 SGHTA, CDR2 FQGNSA. The CDR3 covers 15 residues. J was trimmed by 3 bases and V by 5 bases; bases with no gene match: 9. The whole variable domain, remainder taken from reference TRBV7-2 and TRBJ2-7, is GAGVSQSPSNKVTEKGKDVELRCDPISGHTALYWYRQSLGQGLEFLIYFQGNSAPDKSGLPSDRFSAERTGGSVSTLTIQRTQQEDSAVYLCASSPAGGSIYEQYFGPGTRLTVT.

The CDR3 nucleotides read TGTGCCAGCAGCTCCCGGCAGGGGCCCTACAATGAGCAGTTCTTC. Protein: CASSSRQGPYNEQFF. This chain joins TRBV28 and TRBJ2-1; perhaps TRBD1 as D (6 bases). The germline gives CDR1 MDHEN, CDR2 SYDVKM. Trimming pared 6 bases from V and 2 bases from J, leaving 14 bases between. The CDR3 totals 15 residues. Full variable domain (remainder filled in from reference TRBV28 and TRBJ2-1): DVKVTQSSRYLVKRTGEKVFLECVQDMDHENMFWYRQDPGLGLRLIYFSYDVKMKEKGDIPEGYSVSREKKERFSLILESASTNQTSMYLCASSSRQGPYNEQFFGPGTRLTVL.

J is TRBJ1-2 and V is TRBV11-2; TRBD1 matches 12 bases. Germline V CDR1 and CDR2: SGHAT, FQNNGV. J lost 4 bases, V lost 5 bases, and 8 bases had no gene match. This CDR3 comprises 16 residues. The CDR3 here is CASSRSGDRGLYGYTF. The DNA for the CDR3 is TGTGCCAGCAGCCGATCGGGGGACAGGGGGCTCTATGGCTACACCTTC.

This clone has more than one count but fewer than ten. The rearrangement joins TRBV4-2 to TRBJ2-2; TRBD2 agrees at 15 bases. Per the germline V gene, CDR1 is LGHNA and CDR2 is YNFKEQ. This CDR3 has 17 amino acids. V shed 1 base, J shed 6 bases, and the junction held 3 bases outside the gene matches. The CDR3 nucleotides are TGTGCCAGCAGCCAAGTCCGGACTAGCGGGGGGGCCGGGGAGCTGTTTTTT. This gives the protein CASSQVRTSGGAGELFF.

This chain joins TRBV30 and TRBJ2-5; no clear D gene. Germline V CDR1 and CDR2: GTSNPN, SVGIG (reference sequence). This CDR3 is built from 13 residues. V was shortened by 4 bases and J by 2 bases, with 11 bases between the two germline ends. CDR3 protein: CAWTRGLQETQYF. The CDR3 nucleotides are TGTGCCTGGACACGCGGCCTACAAGAGACCCAGTACTTC.

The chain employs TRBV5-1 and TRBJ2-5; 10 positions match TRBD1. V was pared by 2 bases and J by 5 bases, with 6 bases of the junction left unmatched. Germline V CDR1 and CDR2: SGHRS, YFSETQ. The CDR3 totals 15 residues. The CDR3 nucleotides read TGCGCCAGCAGCTTTTCCGGGACAGGGGCGGAGACCCAGTACTTC. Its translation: CASSFSGTGAETQYF.

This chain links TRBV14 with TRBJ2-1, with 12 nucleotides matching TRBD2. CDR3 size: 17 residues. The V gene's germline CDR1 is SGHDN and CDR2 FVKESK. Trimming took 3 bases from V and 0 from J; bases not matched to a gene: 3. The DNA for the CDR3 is TGTGCCAGCAGCCACCTACTAGCGGGGGGCTCCTACAATGAGCAGTTCTTC. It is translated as CASSHLLAGGSYNEQFF.

As DNA, the CDR3 is TGTGCCAGCAGTCCCCACAGGGGGGGGACCTACGAGCAGTACTTC. This sequence encodes CASSPHRGGTYEQYF. The rearrangement uses TRBV28 and TRBJ2-7, with a tentative D call TRBD1 (8 bases). This CDR3 region has 15 residues. V lost 5 bases to trimming and J lost 2 bases, with 16 bases between them. CDR1 and CDR2 from the germline V gene are MDHEN and SYDVKM. Together with reference TRBV28 and TRBJ2-7, the CDR3 gives the full variable domain: DVKVTQSSRYLVKRTGEKVFLECVQDMDHENMFWYRQDPGLGLRLIYFSYDVKMKEKGDIPEGYSVSREKKERFSLILESASTNQTSMYLCASSPHRGGTYEQYFGPGTRLTVT.

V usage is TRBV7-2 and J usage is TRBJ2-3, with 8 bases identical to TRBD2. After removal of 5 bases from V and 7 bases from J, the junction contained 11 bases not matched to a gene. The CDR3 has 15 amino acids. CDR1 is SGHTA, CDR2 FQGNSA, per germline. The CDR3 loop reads CASSRGLAHGNTQYF. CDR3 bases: TGTGCCAGCAGCCGAGGACTAGCCCACGGAAATACGCAGTATTTT.

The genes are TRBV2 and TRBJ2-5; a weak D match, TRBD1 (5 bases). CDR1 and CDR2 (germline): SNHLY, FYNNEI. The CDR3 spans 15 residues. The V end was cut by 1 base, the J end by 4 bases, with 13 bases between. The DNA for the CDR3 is TGTGCCAGCAGTGAAGGGTGGGGCTGGAGAGAGACCCAGTACTTC. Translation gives CASSEGWGWRETQYF. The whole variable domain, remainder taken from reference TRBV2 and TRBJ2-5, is EPEVTQTPSHQVTQMGQEVILRCVPISNHLYFYWYRQILGQKVEFLVSFYNNEISEKSEIFDDQFSVERPDGSNFTLKIRSTKLEDSAMYFCASSEGWGWRETQYFGPGTRLLVL.

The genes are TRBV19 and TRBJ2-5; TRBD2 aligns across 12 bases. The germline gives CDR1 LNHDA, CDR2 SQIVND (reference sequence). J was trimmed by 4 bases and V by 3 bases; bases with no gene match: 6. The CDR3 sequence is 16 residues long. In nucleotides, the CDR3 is TGTGCCAGTAGTATCCCCCTAGCGGGGGGGGTAGAGACCCAGTACTTC. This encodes CASSIPLAGGVETQYF.

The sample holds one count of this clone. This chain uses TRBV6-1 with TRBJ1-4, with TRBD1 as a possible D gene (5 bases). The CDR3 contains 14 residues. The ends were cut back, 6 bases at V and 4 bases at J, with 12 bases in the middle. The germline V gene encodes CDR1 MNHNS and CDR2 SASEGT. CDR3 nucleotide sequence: TGTGCCAGCAGGGGGGGACTGAATAATGAAAAACTGTTTTTT. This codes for CASRGGLNNEKLFF.

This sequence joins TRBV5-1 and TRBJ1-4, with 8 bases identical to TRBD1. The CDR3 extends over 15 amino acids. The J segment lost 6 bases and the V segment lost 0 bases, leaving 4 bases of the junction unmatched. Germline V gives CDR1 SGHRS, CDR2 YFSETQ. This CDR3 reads CASSLGGTGDEKLFF. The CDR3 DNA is TGCGCCAGCAGCTTGGGAGGGACAGGAGATGAAAAACTGTTTTTT.

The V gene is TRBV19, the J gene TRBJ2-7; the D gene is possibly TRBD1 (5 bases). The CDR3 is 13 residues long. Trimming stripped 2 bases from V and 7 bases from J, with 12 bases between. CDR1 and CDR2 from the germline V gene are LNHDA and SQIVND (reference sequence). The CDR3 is CASSIRGSLEQYF. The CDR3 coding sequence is TGTGCCAGTAGTATAAGGGGCAGTCTGGAGCAGTACTTC. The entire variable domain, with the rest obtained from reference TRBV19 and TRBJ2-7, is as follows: DGGITQSPKYLFRKEGQNVTLSCEQNLNHDAMYWYRQDPGQGLRLIYYSQIVNDFQKGDIAEGYSVSREKKESFPLTVTSAQKNPTAFYLCASSIRGSLEQYFGPGTRLTVT.

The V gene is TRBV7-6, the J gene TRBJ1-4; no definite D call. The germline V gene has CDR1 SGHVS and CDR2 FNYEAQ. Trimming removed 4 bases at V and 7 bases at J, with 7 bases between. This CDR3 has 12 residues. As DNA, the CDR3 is TGTGCCAGCAGCTCCCTCGGTGAAAAACTGTTTTTT. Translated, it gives CASSSLGEKLFF.

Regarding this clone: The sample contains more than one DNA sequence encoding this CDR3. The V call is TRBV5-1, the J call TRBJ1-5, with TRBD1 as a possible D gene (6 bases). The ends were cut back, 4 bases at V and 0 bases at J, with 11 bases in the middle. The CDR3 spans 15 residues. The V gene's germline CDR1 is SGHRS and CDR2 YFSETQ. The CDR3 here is CASSLRGGSNQPQHF. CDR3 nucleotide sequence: TGCGCCAGCAGCCTAAGGGGGGGTAGCAATCAGCCCCAGCATTTT.

The DNA for the CDR3 is TGTGCCAGCAGCCCTACAGCACGGACAGGTATGACCTACGAGCAGTACTTC. This translates into CASSPTARTGMTYEQYF. The chain has TRBV7-4 and TRBJ2-7, with 7 bases matching TRBD1. The V and J ends lost 5 bases and 2 bases, in that order; junction bases with no gene match: 15. From germline, CDR1 is SGHVT and CDR2 SQSDAQ. The CDR3 extends over 17 amino acids.